The 23 T cell receptor beta chains listed next were all sequenced from one sample in a study of neurological immune-mediated disorders. One entry per CDR3 protein results from TCRdb running MiXCR on the 5' RACE reads. Of tens of thousands of distinct CDR3 sequences in the sample, 2.5% were seen once. The sequenced material came from PBMCs. Receptors originate from a man aged 50 to 59 with multiple sclerosis.

This clonotype occurred many times. The J gene is TRBJ2-3, the V gene TRBV20-1; TRBD1 agrees at 7 bases. Germline loops: CDR1 DFQATT, CDR2 SNEGSKA (reference sequence). The trim removed 7 bases at V and 2 bases at J, leaving 6 bases unmatched. The CDR3 totals 13 residues. Written as DNA, the CDR3 is TGCAGTGTCCGGGACAGTATCACAGATACGCAGTATTTT. As protein: CSVRDSITDTQYF.

This clonotype was detected many times. The rearrangement joins TRBV14 to TRBJ2-7; 7 bases line up with TRBD2. CDR1 is SGHDN, CDR2 FVKESK, per germline. V trimming: 3 bases; J trimming: 1 base; junction bases outside the gene matches: 12. The CDR3 loop spans 17 amino acids. As DNA, the CDR3 is TGTGCCAGCAGCCAGAGGAGGGGAGGGTACAAGTCCTACGAGCAGTACTTC. Translating gives CASSQRRGGYKSYEQYF.

The chain carries TRBV20-1 and TRBJ2-1; TRBD2 matches at 10 bases. The CDR3 totals 15 residues. Germline CDR1 reads DFQATT; CDR2 reads SNEGSKA (reference sequence). Trimming cost V 2 bases and J 2 bases; bases outside gene matches: 3. The CDR3 DNA sequence: TGCAGTGCTAGACAGACTAGCGGGCCCTACAATGAGCAGTTCTTC. Protein product: CSARQTSGPYNEQFF.

At least ten counts were recorded for this clonotype. The chain is built from TRBV5-1 and TRBJ2-2; 9 nucleotides agree with TRBD1. The germline V gene has CDR1 SGHRS and CDR2 YFSETQ. CDR3 size: 14 residues. V gave up 1 base and J gave up 6 bases; unmatched junction bases: 1. The CDR3 loop is CASSLTGGPGELFF. Written as DNA, the CDR3 is TGCGCCAGCAGCTTGACAGGGGGCCCCGGGGAGCTGTTTTTT.

This clonotype was recorded many times. The genes are TRBV3-1 and TRBJ1-2; the D gene is possibly TRBD1 (6 bases). Germline V gene sequence: CDR1 LGHDT, CDR2 YNNKEL (reference sequence). V was cut by 5 bases and J by 7 bases, with 17 bases left in between. The CDR3 has 14 amino acids. CDR3 protein: CASSSRAGESGYTF. DNA of the CDR3: TGTGCCAGCAGCTCCCGGGCAGGGGAATCTGGCTACACCTTC.

Ten or more counts support this clonotype. J is TRBJ1-4 and V is TRBV6-5; D might be TRBD1 (6 bases). Looked up from germline, CDR1 is MNHEY and CDR2 is SVGAGI. The V gene lost 5 bases and the J gene lost 7 bases, with 11 bases spanning the gap. The CDR3 loop spans 13 amino acids. DNA for the CDR3: TGTGCCAGCAGTCGGGACATTTCTGAAAAACTGTTTTTT. This sequence encodes CASSRDISEKLFF.

This clonotype was counted ten times or more. The J gene is TRBJ1-1, the V gene TRBV5-1, with D possibly being TRBD1 (5 bases). This CDR3 spans 13 amino acids. Germline CDR1 and CDR2: SGHRS and YFSETQ. V was trimmed by 4 bases and J by 1 base, leaving 8 bases between them. The CDR3 spells CASSTGQNTEAFF. The CDR3 nucleotides read TGCGCCAGCAGCACCGGACAGAACACTGAAGCTTTCTTT.

This clonotype was recorded many times. This rearrangement joins TRBV7-9 to TRBJ1-1; TRBD1 matches at 7 bases. The J segment lost 4 bases and the V segment lost 3 bases, leaving 5 bases of the junction unmatched. The germline gives CDR1 SEHNR, CDR2 FQNEAQ (reference sequence). CDR3 length: 14 residues. Here the CDR3 DNA reads TGTGCCAGCAGCTTTTCACAGGGGAGCACTGAAGCTTTCTTT. This codes for CASSFSQGSTEAFF.

This clonotype has ten or more counts. This sequence joins TRBV12-3 or TRBV12-4 and TRBJ2-7; a weak D match, TRBD1 (5 bases). V was cut by 3 bases and J by 2 bases, with 11 bases left in between. CDR3 size: 14 residues. The CDR3: CASSFRDWTYEQYF. DNA of the CDR3: TGTGCCAGCAGTTTCAGGGATTGGACCTACGAGCAGTACTTC.

This clonotype was seen only a few times. A much larger clone differs by one base, so this may be a read error. The chain combines TRBV5-1 with TRBJ1-2, with TRBD1 as a possible D gene (6 bases). The CDR3 has 13 residues. Looked up from germline, CDR1 is SGHRS and CDR2 is YFSETQ. V lost 4 bases and J lost 7, with 14 bases in between. CDR3 protein: CASSLGKGGGYTF. The DNA for the CDR3 is TGCGCCAGCAGCCTCGGAAAGGGGGGTGGCTACACCTTC.

There are many counts of this clonotype. The chain combines TRBV20-1 with TRBJ2-7; weak D call: TRBD2 (6 bases). With 3 bases removed from V and 4 bases from J, the gap between germline ends came to 19 bases. Germline assignment: CDR1 DFQATT and CDR2 SNEGSKA (reference sequence). The CDR3 loop spans 15 amino acids. CDR3 bases: TGCAGTGCTAGGGGGCCGGAGGGGTTAAATTACGAGCAGTACTTC. Residues: CSARGPEGLNYEQYF.

This clonotype has at least ten counts. This chain connects TRBV7-9 to TRBJ1-1; no firm D call. CDR1 SEHNR and CDR2 FQNEAQ come from the germline V gene (reference sequence). Trimming shortened V by 2 bases and J by 2 bases, and 12 bases separated the two germline ends. CDR3 length equals 15 residues. The CDR3 nucleotides read TGTGCCAGCAGCTTAAGGCAGACGATAAACACTGAAGCTTTCTTT. Residues: CASSLRQTINTEAFF.

This clonotype was recorded a few times. Written as DNA, the CDR3 is TGTGCCAGCAGCTTATCTGGGGTCTATGGCTACACCTTC. It translates to CASSLSGVYGYTF. J is TRBJ1-2 and V is TRBV11-3; D remains ambiguous. V shed 2 bases and J shed 4 bases, with 8 bases lying between them. Germline V gene data show CDR1 as SGHNT and CDR2 as YENEEA. The CDR3 runs 13 residues. The complete variable domain, with remaining parts taken from reference TRBV11-3 and TRBJ1-2, reads EAGVVQSPRYKIIEKKQPVAFWCNPISGHNTLYWYLQNLGQGPELLIRYENEEAVDDSQLPKDRFSAERLKGVDSTLKIQPAELGDSAVYLCASSLSGVYGYTFGSGTRLTVV.

Many counts were recorded for this clonotype. The rearrangement links TRBV7-6 to TRBJ2-1, with no clear D. Germline lookup yields CDR1 SGHVS and CDR2 FNYEAQ. The CDR3 is 14 residues long. The germline V and J ends were trimmed by 5 bases and 5 bases, with 13 bases remaining between them. The CDR3 protein is CASSPRLNNNEQFF. The CDR3, as DNA: TGTGCCAGCAGCCCCCGACTTAATAACAATGAGCAGTTCTTC.

This clonotype was seen at least ten times. This rearrangement joins TRBV6-6 to TRBJ2-3; tentative D call: TRBD1 (5 bases). The CDR3 length is 12 residues. V gave up 0 bases and J gave up 10 bases, with 8 bases separating them. Germline V gives CDR1 MNHNY, CDR2 SVGAGI (reference sequence). CDR3 loop: CASSYSSRAQYF. The CDR3 nucleotides are TGTGCCAGCAGTTACTCGAGCAGGGCGCAGTATTTT.

Only a few counts were recorded for this clonotype. The V gene is TRBV5-5, the J gene TRBJ1-2, with 7 positions matching TRBD1. Germline CDR1 reads SGHKS; CDR2 reads YYEKEE (reference sequence). The J segment lost 9 bases and the V segment lost 3 bases, leaving 14 bases of the junction unmatched. The CDR3 spans 15 residues. For the CDR3, the DNA is TGTGCCAGCAGCTCACGGGACAGCTTAATTTATCGCTACACCTTC. Translation: CASSSRDSLIYRYTF. The whole variable domain, filled in from reference TRBV5-5 and TRBJ1-2, reads DAGVTQSPTHLIKTRGQQVTLRCSPISGHKSVSWYQQVLGQGPQFIFQYYEKEERGRGNFPDRFSARQFPNYSSELNVNALLLGDSALYLCASSSRDSLIYRYTFGSGTRLTVV.

At least ten counts were recorded for this clonotype. Mismatch with germline at one junction end may stem from a read error. The CDR3: CASSLQGGYSPLNF. For the CDR3, the DNA is TGTGCCAGCAGTTTACAGGGCGGTTATTCACCCCTCAACTTT. The chain is built from TRBV6-5 and TRBJ1-6, with D possibly matching TRBD1 (6 bases). Germline values: CDR1 MNHEY, CDR2 SVGAGI. The CDR3 covers 14 residues.

The rearrangement joins TRBV7-3 to TRBJ1-1; 7 positions agree with TRBD1. Trimming removed 5 bases from V and 1 base from J; junction bases left unmatched: 13. CDR3 size: 17 residues. CDR1 SGHTA and CDR2 FQGTGA come from the germline V gene. Written as DNA, the CDR3 is TGTGCCAGCAGCCGTTCCCTGACAGGGCGTGGGAACACTGAAGCTTTCTTT. This gives the protein CASSRSLTGRGNTEAFF.

This clonotype was observed many times. V usage is TRBV5-1 and J usage is TRBJ1-1; TRBD1 matches at 8 bases. Germline V gene lookup returns CDR1 SGHRS and CDR2 YFSETQ. The CDR3 has 13 amino acids. The V and J ends lost 3 bases and 3 bases, in that order; junction bases with no gene match: 1. The CDR3 here is CASSWGQDTEAFF. CDR3 bases: TGCGCCAGCAGCTGGGGACAGGACACTGAAGCTTTCTTT. The entire variable domain, with the rest obtained from reference TRBV5-1 and TRBJ1-1, is as follows: KAGVTQTPRYLIKTRGQQVTLSCSPISGHRSVSWYQQTPGQGLQFLFEYFSETQRNKGNFPGRFSGRQFSNSRSEMNVSTLELGDSALYLCASSWGQDTEAFFGQGTRLTVV.

In this sample, this clonotype turned up many times. The V call is TRBV5-6, the J call TRBJ2-5; D remains unclear. There are 11 residues in the CDR3. CDR1 is SGHDT, CDR2 YYEEEE, per germline. The V gene lost 4 bases and the J gene lost 5 bases, with 6 bases spanning the gap. The DNA of the CDR3 is TGTGCCAGCAGCGTTGAGGAGACCCAGTACTTC. This translates into CASSVEETQYF.

Many counts were recorded for this clonotype. The chain links TRBV20-1 to TRBJ1-3; a weak D match, TRBD1 (5 bases). Trimming cost V 5 bases and J 0 bases, with 11 bases left between them. The CDR3 length is 14 residues. Germline lookup yields CDR1 DFQATT and CDR2 SNEGSKA (reference sequence). CDR3 region: CSAAAGTSGNTIYF. The CDR3 DNA reads as TGCAGTGCTGCGGCCGGGACCTCTGGAAACACCATATATTTT.

This clonotype was observed many times. The chain employs TRBV20-1 and TRBJ2-7; TRBD1 aligns across 10 bases. J lost 2 bases, V lost 6 bases, and 4 bases had no gene match. The CDR3 is 13 amino acids. Germline V gene data show CDR1 as DFQATT and CDR2 as SNEGSKA (reference sequence). CDR3 sequence: CSAPGTGAYEQYF. The CDR3 nucleotides read TGCAGTGCCCCCGGGACAGGGGCCTACGAGCAGTACTTC.

This clonotype was observed at least ten times. This sequence joins TRBV5-1 and TRBJ1-3; the D is unclear. The CDR3 has 15 amino acids. Trimming took off 5 bases at V and 4 bases at J, with 16 bases between the two ends. CDR1 SGHRS and CDR2 YFSETQ come from the germline V gene. Written as DNA, the CDR3 is TGCGCCAGCAGATACTCCGGTGGGTCCGGAAACACCATATATTTT. This gives the protein CASRYSGGSGNTIYF.